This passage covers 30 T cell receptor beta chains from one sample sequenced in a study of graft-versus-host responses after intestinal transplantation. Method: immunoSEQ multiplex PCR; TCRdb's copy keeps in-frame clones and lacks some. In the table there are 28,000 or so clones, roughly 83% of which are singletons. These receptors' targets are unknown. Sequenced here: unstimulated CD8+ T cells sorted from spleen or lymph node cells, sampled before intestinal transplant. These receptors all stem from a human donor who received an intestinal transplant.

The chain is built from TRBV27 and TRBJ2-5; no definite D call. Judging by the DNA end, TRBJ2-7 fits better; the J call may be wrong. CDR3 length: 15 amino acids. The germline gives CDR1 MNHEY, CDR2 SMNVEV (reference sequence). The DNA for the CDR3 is TGTGCCAGCAGGGCCCGGTGGAGCGACGCCTACGAGCAGTACTTC. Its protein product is CASRARWSDAYEQYF.

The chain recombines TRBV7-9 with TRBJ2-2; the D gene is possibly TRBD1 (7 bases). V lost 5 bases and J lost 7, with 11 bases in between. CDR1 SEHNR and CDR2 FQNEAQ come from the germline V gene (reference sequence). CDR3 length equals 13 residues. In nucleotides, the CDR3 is TGTGCCAGCAGCGCAGGGGGGATCGGGGAGCTGTTTTTT. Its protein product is CASSAGGIGELFF.

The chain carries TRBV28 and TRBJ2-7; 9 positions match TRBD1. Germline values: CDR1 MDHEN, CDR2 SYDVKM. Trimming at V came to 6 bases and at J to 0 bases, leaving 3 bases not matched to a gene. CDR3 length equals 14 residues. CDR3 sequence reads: CASRGTGSSYEQYF. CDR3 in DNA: TGTGCCAGCAGGGGGACAGGGAGCTCCTACGAGCAGTACTTC.

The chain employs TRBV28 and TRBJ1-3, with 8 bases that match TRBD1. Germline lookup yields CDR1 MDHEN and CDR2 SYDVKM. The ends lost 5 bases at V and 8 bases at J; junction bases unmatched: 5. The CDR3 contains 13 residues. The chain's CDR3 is CASSPGGGDTIYF. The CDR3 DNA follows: TGTGCCAGCAGTCCAGGGGGCGGCGACACCATATATTTT.

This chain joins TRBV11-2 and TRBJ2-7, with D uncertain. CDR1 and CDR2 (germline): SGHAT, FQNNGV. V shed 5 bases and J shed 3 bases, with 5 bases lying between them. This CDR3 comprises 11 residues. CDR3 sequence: CASSLLYEQYF. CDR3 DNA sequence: TGTGCCAGCAGCCTCCTCTACGAGCAGTACTTC. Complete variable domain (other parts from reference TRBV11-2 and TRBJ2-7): EAGVAQSPRYKIIEKRQSVAFWCNPISGHATLYWYQQILGQGPKLLIQFQNNGVVDDSQLPKDRFSAERLKGVDSTLKIQPAKLEDSAVYLCASSLLYEQYFGPGTRLTVT.

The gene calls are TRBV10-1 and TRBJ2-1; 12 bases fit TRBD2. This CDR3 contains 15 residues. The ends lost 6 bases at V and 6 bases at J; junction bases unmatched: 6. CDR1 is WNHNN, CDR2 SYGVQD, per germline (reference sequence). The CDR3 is CASSQTSGGSNEQFF. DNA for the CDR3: TGCGCCAGCAGCCAGACTAGCGGGGGTTCCAATGAGCAGTTCTTC.

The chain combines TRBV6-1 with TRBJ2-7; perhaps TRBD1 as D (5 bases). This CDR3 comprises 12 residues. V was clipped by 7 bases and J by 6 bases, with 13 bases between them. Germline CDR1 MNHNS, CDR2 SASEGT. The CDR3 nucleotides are TGTGCCAGCATCCGAAGAAGGGGCGAGCAGTACTTC. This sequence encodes CASIRRRGEQYF.

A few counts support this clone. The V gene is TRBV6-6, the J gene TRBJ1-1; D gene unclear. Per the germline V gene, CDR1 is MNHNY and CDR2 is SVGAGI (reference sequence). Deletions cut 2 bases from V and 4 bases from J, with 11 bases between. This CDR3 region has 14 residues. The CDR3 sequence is CASSYHPGSTEAFF. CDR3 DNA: TGTGCCAGCAGTTACCACCCGGGGAGCACTGAAGCTTTCTTT.

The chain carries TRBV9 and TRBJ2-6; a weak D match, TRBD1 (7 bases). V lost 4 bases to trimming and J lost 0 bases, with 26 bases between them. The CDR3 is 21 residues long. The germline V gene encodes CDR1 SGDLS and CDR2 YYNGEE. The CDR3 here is CASSPGGGGGGHDSGANVLTF. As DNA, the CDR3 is TGTGCCAGCAGCCCAGGAGGAGGGGGCGGAGGCCACGACTCTGGGGCCAACGTCCTGACTTTC.

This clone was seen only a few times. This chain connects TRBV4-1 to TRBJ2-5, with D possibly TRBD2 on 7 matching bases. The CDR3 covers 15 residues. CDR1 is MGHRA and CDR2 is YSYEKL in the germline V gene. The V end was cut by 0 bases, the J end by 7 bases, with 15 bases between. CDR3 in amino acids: CASSQDPGGPGTQYF. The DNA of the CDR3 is TGCGCCAGCAGCCAAGACCCCGGGGGGCCGGGGACCCAGTACTTC.

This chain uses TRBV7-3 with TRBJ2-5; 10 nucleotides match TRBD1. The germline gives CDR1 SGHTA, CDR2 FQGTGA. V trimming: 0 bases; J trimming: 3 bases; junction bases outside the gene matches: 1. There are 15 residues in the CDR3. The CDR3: CASSLTGTGEETQYF. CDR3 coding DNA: TGTGCCAGCAGCTTAACCGGGACAGGGGAAGAGACCCAGTACTTC.

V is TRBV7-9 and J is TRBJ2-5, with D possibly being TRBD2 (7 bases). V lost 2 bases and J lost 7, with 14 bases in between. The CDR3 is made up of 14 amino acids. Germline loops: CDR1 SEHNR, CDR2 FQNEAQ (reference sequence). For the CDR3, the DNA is TGTGCCAGCAGCTTAACGGGGGGCCGTGGGACCCAGTACTTC. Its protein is CASSLTGGRGTQYF. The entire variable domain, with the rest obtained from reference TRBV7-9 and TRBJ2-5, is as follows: DTGVSQNPRHKITKRGQNVTFRCDPISEHNRLYWYRQTLGQGPEFLTYFQNEAQLEKSRLLSDRFSAERPKGSFSTLEIQRTEQGDSAMYLCASSLTGGRGTQYFGPGTRLLVL.

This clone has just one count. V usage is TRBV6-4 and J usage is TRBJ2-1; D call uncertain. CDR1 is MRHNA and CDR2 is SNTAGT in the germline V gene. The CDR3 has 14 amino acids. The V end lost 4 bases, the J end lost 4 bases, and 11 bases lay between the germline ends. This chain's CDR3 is CASSGGREYNEQFF. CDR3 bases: TGTGCCAGCAGTGGCGGCAGAGAATACAATGAGCAGTTCTTC.

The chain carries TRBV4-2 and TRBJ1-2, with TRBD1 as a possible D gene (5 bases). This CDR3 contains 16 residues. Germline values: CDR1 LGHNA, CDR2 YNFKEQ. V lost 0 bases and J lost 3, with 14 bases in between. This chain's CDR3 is CASSQDWVGDYYGYTF. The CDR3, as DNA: TGTGCCAGCAGCCAAGATTGGGTGGGGGACTACTATGGCTACACCTTC.

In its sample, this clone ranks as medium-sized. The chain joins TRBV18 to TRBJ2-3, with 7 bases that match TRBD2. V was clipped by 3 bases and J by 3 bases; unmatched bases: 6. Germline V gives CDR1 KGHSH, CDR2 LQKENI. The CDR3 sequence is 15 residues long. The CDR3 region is CASSPPAGWTDTQYF. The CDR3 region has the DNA TGTGCCAGCTCACCTCCAGCGGGGTGGACAGATACGCAGTATTTT.

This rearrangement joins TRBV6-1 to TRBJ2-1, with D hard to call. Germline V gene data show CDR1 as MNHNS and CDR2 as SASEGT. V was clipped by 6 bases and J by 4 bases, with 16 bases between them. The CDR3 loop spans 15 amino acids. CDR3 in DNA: TGTGCCAGCAGCCATCAGGCCTCCTTTTACAATGAGCAGTTCTTC. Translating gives CASSHQASFYNEQFF.

The CDR3 sequence is CASSPPGLHNEQFF. The DNA for the CDR3 is TGTGCCAGCAGCCCTCCGGGACTGCACAATGAGCAGTTCTTC. The genes are TRBV11-2 and TRBJ2-1; D may be TRBD2 (6 bases). Germline V CDR1 and CDR2: SGHAT, FQNNGV. Trimming took off 5 bases at V and 5 bases at J, with 13 bases between the two ends. The CDR3 is 14 residues long.

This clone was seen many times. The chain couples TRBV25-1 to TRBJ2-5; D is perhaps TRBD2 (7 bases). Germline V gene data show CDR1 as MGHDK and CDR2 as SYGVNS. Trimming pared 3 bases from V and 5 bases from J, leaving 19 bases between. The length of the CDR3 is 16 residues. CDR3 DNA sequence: TGTGCCAGCAGTGACCCCTGGGCGGGGGCGGGGGAGACCCAGTACTTC. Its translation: CASSDPWAGAGETQYF. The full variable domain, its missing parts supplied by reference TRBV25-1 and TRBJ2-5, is EADIYQTPRYLVIGTGKKITLECSQTMGHDKMYWYQQDPGMELHLIHYSYGVNSTEKGDLSSESTVSRIRTEHFPLTLESARPSHTSQYLCASSDPWAGAGETQYFGPGTRLLVL.

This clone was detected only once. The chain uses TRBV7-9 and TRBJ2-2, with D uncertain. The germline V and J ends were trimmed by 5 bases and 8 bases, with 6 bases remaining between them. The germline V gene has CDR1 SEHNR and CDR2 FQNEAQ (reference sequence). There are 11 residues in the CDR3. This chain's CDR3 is CASSEEGELFF. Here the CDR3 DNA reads TGTGCCAGCAGCGAAGAGGGGGAGCTGTTTTTT.

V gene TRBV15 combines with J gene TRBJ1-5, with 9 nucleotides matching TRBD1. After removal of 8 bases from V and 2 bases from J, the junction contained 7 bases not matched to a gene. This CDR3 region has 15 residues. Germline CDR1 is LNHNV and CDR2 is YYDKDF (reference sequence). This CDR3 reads CATQTGGGGNQPQHF. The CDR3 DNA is TGTGCCACCCAAACAGGGGGCGGGGGCAATCAGCCCCAGCATTTT. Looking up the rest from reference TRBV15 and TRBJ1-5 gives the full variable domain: DAMVIQNPRYQVTQFGKPVTLSCSQTLNHNVMYWYQQKSSQAPKLLFHYYDKDFNNEADTPDNFQSRRPNTSFCFLDIRSPGLGDTAMYLCATQTGGGGNQPQHFGDGTRLSIL.

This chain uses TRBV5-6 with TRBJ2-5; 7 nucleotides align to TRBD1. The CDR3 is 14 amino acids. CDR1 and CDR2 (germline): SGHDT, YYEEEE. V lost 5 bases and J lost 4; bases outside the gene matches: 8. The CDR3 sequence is CASRDRQGGETQYF. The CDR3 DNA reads TGTGCCAGCAGGGATCGACAGGGTGGAGAGACCCAGTACTTC.

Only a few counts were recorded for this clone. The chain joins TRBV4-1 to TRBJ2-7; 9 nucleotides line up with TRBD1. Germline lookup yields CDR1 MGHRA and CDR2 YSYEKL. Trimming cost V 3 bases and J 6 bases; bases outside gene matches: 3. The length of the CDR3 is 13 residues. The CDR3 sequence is CASSQGQGREQYF. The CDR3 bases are TGCGCCAGCAGCCAGGGACAGGGCCGCGAGCAGTACTTC.

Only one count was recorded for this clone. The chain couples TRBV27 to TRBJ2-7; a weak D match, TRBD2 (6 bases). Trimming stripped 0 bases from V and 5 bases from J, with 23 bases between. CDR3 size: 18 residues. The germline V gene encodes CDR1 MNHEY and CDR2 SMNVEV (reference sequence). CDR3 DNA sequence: TGTGCCAGCAGTTTATCGATAAACTTGGCGGGGAAAGTTAACGAGCAGTACTTC. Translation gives CASSLSINLAGKVNEQYF.

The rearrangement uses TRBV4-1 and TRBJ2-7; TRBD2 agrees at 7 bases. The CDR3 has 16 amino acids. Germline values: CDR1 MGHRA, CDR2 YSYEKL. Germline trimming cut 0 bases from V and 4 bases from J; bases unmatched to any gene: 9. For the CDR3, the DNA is TGCGCCAGCAGCCAAGAGGGGGGGGTACCGAGGTACGAGCAGTACTTC. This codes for CASSQEGGVPRYEQYF.

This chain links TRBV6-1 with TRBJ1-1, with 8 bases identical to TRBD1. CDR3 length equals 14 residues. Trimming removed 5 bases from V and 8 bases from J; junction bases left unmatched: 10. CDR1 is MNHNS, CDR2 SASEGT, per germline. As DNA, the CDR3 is TGTGCCAGCAGTCCTGCAGGGGGCGGCACAGAAGCTTTCTTT. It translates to CASSPAGGGTEAFF.

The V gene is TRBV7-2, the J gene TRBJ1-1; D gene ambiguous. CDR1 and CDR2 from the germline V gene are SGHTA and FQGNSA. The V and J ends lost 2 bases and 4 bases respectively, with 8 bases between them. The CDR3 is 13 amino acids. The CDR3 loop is CASSLYAGTEAFF. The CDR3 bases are TGTGCCAGCAGCTTATATGCGGGCACTGAAGCTTTCTTT.

As DNA, the CDR3 is TGTGCCACCAGCTCCGGGACAGGGGTCCCCTACGAGCAGTACTTC. Amino acids: CATSSGTGVPYEQYF. This chain joins TRBV15 and TRBJ2-7; 10 bases map to TRBD1. The CDR3 sequence is 15 residues long. Germline lookup yields CDR1 LNHNV and CDR2 YYDKDF (reference sequence). The ends lost 5 bases at V and 2 bases at J; junction bases unmatched: 6.

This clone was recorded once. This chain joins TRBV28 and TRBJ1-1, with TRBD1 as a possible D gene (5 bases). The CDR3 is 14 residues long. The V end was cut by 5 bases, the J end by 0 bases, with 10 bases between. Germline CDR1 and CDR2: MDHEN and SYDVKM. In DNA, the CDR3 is TGTGCCAGCAGTCCCCGACAGATGAACACTGAAGCTTTCTTT. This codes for CASSPRQMNTEAFF. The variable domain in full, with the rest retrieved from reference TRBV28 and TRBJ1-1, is DVKVTQSSRYLVKRTGEKVFLECVQDMDHENMFWYRQDPGLGLRLIYFSYDVKMKEKGDIPEGYSVSREKKERFSLILESASTNQTSMYLCASSPRQMNTEAFFGQGTRLTVV.

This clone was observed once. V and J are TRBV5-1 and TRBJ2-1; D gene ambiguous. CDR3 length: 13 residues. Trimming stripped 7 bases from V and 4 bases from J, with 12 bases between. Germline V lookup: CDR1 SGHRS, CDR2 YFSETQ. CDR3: CASGLVNYNEQFF. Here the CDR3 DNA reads TGCGCCAGCGGCCTAGTAAATTACAATGAGCAGTTCTTC.

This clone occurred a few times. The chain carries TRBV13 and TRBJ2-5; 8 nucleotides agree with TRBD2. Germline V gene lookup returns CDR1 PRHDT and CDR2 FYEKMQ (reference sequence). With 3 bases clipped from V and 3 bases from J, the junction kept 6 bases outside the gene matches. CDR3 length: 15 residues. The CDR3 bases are TGTGCCAGCAGCTTTGCCAGCGGGAGTGAAGAGACCCAGTACTTC. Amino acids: CASSFASGSEETQYF. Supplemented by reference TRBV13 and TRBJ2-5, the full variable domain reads AAGVIQSPRHLIKEKRETATLKCYPIPRHDTVYWYQQGPGQDPQFLISFYEKMQSDKGSIPDRFSAQQFSDYHSELNMSSLELGDSALYFCASSFASGSEETQYFGPGTRLLVL.